Below, one T cell receptor (beta chain) is given with its context. Its matching antigen is unknown. The data were obtained in a study of radiotherapy plus CTLA-4 blockade in lung cancer. V dropped 0 bases and J dropped 1 base, with 17 bases sitting between them. The CDR3 spans 18 residues. The germline V gene has CDR1 SGHRS and CDR2 YFSETQ. The study gave focal radiation plus ipilimumab CTLA-4 blockade to patients with chemo-refractory metastatic non-small-cell lung cancer. This table comes from immunoSEQ multiplex PCR, and its TCRdb copy is limited to in-frame clones, with some not included. This sample has about 76,000 clones, with roughly 80% found just once. General observations from the study: In blood, after radiotherapy plus ipilimumab, tumor-derived TCR clones expanded.

The chain has TRBV5-1 and TRBJ2-1; possibly TRBD1 for D (6 bases). The origin of this receptor is a human donor with non-small cell lung cancer who had stable disease on radiotherapy plus ipilimumab. Specimen: peripheral blood, collected from a patient treated with radiotherapy plus ipilimumab. The CDR3 nucleotides are TGCGCCAGCAGCTTGGACAGGGTGGGGGAGCGGTCCTACAATGAGCAGTTCTTC. It codes for CASSLDRVGERSYNEQFF.